The clone carrying this T cell receptor beta chain appeared a few times. Its antigen is undetermined. Template material for amplifying TCR beta CDR3 regions consisted of RNA transcripts. Researchers ran a first-round RT-PCR on the TCR CDR3 using the HTBI primer set. TCRdb redid the calling of the multiplex PCR reads with MiXCR, one entry per CDR3 protein. The data hold some 580,000 distinct CDR3 sequences, with roughly a sixth observed a single time. Duration under 3 months, a NOSPECS grade of at least 4, and a Clinical Activity Score of at least 3 characterized the ophthalmopathy patients. Exclusion criteria comprised uncontrolled infection, other autoimmune disease, pregnancy or lactation. This CDR3 is 13 amino acids long. Germline values: CDR1 DFQATT, CDR2 SNEGSKA (reference sequence). The V end was cut by 5 bases, the J end by 10 bases, with 20 bases between. The sample belongs to a study of T cells in Graves' hyperthyroidism and ophthalmopathy. Study-level results: Blood samples included most of the expanded thyroid clonotypes exceeding 0.001.

The TCR was taken from a woman between 35 and 50 years old with Graves' ophthalmopathy. Material for sequencing was blood. This chain links TRBV20-1 with TRBJ1-1, with D tentatively TRBD1 (5 bases). CDR3 nucleotide sequence: TGCAGTGCTCGTCCCGGGGCAGGGTGGGTAGCTTTCTTT. Translated: CSARPGAGWVAFF.